This T cell receptor (beta chain) was sequenced during a study of control samples from healthy donors and cancer patients. Assay: immunoSEQ multiplex PCR; the TCRdb copy retains only in-frame clones and omits some. The data hold about 130,000 clones, with 80% to 95% observed a single time. The CDR3 has 13 residues. The V end was cut by 0 bases, the J end by 3 bases, with 7 bases between. Germline V gene lookup returns CDR1 SGDLS and CDR2 YYNGEE. Sequencing used blood. This chain uses TRBV9 with TRBJ2-7; D is uncertain. The sequence came from a middle-aged man in good health. CDR3 nucleotide sequence: TGTGCCAGCAGCGTAGAGTCAAACTACGAGCAGTACTTC. Translation gives CASSVESNYEQYF.